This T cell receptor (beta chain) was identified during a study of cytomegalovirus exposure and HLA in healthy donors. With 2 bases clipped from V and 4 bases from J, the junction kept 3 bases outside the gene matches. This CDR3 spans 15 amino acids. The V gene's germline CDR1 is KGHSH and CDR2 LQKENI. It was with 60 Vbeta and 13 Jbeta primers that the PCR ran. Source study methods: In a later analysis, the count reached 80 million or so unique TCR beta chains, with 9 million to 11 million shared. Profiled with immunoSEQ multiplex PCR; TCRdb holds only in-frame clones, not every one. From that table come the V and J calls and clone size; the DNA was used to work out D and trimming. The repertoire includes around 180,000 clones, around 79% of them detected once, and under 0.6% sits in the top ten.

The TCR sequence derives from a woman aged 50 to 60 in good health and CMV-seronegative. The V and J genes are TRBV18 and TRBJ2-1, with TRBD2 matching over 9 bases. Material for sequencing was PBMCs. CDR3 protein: CASSPGLAGYNEQFF. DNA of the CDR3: TGTGCCAGCTCACCAGGTCTAGCGGGGTACAATGAGCAGTTCTTC. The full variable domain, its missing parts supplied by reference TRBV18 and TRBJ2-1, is NAGVMQNPRHLVRRRGQEARLRCSPMKGHSHVYWYRQLPEEGLKFMVYLQKENIIDESGMPKERFSAEFPKEGPSILRIQQVVRGDSAAYFCASSPGLAGYNEQFFGPGTRLTVL.